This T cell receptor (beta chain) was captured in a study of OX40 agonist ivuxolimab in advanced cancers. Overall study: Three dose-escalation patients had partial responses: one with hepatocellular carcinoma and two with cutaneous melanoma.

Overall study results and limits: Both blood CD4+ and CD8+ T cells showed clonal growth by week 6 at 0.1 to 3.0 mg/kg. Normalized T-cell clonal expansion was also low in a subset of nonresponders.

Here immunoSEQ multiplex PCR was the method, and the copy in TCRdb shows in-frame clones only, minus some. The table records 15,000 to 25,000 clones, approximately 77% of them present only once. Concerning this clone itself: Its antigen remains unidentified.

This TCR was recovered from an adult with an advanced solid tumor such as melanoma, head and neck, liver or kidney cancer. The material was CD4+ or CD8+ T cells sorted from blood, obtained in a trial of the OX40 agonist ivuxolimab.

CDR3 bases: TGTGCCAGTAGTATTGGGCGAGGCAATGAGCAGTTCTTC. Protein sequence: CASSIGRGNEQFF. The chain uses TRBV19 and TRBJ2-1; D gene unclear. Germline V gene data show CDR1 as LNHDA and CDR2 as SQIVND (reference sequence). The V end lost 3 bases, the J end lost 6 bases, and 9 bases lay between the germline ends. CDR3 length: 13 amino acids.